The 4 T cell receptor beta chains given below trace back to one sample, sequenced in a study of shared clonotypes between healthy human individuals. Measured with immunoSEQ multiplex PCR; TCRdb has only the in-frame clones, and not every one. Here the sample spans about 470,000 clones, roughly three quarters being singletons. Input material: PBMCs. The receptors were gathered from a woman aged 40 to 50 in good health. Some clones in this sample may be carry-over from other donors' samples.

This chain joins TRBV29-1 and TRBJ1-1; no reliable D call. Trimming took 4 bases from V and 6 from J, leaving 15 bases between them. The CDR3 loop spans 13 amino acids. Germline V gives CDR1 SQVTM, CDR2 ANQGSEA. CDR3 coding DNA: TGCAGCGTTGTACAGCTTGAATGGGCTGAAGCTTTCTTT. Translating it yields CSVVQLEWAEAFF.

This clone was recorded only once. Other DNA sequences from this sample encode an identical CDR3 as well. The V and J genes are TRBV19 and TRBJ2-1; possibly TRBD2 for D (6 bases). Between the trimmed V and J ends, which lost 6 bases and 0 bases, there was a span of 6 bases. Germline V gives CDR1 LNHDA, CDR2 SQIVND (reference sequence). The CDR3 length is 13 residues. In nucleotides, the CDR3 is TGTGCCAGTAGCGGGAGCTCCTACAATGAGCAGTTCTTC. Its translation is CASSGSSYNEQFF.

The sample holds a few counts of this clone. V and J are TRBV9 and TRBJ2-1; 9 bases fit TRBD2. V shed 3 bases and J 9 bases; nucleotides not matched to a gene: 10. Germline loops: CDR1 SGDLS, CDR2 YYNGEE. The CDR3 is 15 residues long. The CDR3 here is CASSGLADGATEQFF. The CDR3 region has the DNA TGTGCCAGCAGCGGACTAGCGGACGGGGCCACTGAGCAGTTCTTC.

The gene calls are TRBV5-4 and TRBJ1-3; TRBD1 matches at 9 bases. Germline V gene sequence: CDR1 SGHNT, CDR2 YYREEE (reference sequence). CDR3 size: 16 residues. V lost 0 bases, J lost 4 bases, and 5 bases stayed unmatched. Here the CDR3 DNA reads TGTGCCAGCAGCTTGGATCCACAGGGGGCAGGAAACACCATATATTTT. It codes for CASSLDPQGAGNTIYF.